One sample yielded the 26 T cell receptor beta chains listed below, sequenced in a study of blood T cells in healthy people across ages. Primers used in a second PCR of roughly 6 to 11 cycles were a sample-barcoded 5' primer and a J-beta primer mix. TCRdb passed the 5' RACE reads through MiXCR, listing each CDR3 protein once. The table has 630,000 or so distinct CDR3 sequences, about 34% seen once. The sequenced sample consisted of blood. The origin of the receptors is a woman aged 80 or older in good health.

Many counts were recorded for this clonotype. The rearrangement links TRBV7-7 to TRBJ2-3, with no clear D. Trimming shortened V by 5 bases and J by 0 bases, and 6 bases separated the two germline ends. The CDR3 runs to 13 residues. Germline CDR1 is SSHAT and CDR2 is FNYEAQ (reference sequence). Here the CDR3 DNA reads TGTGCCAGCAGCGAAGCTAGCACAGATACGCAGTATTTT. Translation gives CASSEASTDTQYF.

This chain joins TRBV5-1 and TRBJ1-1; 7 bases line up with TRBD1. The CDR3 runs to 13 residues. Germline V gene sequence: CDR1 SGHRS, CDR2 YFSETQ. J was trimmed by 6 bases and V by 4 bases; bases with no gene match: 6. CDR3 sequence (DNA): TGCGCCAGCAGCCTTGACAGGGCCGCTGAAGCTTTCTTT. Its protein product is CASSLDRAAEAFF.

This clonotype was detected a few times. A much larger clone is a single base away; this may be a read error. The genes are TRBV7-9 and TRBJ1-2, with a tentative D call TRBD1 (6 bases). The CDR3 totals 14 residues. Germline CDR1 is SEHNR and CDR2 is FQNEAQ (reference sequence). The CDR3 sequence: CAGSLGQLNYGYTF. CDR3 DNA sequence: TGTGCCGGCAGCTTAGGACAGTTGAACTATGGCTACACCTTC.

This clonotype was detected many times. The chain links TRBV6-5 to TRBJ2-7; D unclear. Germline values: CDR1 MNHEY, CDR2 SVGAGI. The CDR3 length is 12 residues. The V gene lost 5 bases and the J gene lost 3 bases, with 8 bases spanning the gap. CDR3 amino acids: CASSNGIYEQYF. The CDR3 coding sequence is TGTGCCAGCAGTAACGGAATCTACGAGCAGTACTTC.

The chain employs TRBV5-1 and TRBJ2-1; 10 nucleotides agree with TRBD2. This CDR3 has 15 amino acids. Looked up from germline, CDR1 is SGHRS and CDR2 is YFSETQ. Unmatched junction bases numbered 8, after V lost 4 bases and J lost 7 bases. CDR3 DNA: TGCGCCAGCAGCCCGGGACTAGCGCCTGATAATGAGCAGTTCTTC. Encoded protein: CASSPGLAPDNEQFF.

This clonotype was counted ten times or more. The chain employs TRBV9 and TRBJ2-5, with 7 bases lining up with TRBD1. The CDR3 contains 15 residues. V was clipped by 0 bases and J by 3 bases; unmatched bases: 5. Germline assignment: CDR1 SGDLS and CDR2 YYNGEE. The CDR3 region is CASSVGQGQKETQYF. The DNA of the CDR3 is TGTGCCAGCAGCGTAGGACAGGGTCAAAAAGAGACCCAGTACTTC.

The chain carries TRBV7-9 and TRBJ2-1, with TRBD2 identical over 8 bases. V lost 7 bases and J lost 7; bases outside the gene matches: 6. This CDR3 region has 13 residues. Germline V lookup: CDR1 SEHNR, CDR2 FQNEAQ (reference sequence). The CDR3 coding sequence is TGTGCCAGCACTTCAAGCGGGAGAAATGAGCAGTTCTTC. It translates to CASTSSGRNEQFF. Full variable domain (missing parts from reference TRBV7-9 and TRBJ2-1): DTGVSQNPRHKITKRGQNVTFRCDPISEHNRLYWYRQTLGQGPEFLTYFQNEAQLEKSRLLSDRFSAERPKGSFSTLEIQRTEQGDSAMYLCASTSSGRNEQFFGPGTRLTVL.

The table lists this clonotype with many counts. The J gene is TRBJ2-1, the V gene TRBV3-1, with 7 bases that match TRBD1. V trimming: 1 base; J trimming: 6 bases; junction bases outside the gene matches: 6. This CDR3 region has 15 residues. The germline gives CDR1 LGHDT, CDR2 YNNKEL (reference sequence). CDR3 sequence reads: CASSQGGGLGNEQFF. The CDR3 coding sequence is TGTGCCAGCAGCCAAGGAGGGGGCTTAGGCAATGAGCAGTTCTTC.

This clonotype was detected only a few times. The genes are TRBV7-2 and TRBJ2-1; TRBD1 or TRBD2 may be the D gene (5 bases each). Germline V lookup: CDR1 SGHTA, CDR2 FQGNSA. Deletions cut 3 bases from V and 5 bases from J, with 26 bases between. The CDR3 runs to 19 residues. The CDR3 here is CASSLRGKLSVHSNNEQFF. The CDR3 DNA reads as TGTGCCAGCAGCTTGAGGGGTAAGCTCTCCGTCCATTCCAACAATGAGCAGTTCTTC.

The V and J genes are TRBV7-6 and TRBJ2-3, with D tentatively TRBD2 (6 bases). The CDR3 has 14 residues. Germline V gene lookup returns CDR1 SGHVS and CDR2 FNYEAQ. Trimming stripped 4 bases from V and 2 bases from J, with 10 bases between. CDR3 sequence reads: CASSSGLNTDTQYF. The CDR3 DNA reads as TGTGCCAGCAGCTCGGGACTTAACACAGATACGCAGTATTTT.

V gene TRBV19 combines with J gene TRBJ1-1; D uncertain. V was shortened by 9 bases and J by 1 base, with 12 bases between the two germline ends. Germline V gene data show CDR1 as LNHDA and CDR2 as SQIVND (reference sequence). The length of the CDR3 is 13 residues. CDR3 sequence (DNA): TGTGCCAGCCTGGGGTGGCAGAACACTGAAGCTTTCTTT. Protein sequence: CASLGWQNTEAFF. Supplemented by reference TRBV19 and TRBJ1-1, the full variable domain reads DGGITQSPKYLFRKEGQNVTLSCEQNLNHDAMYWYRQDPGQGLRLIYYSQIVNDFQKGDIAEGYSVSREKKESFPLTVTSAQKNPTAFYLCASLGWQNTEAFFGQGTRLTVV.

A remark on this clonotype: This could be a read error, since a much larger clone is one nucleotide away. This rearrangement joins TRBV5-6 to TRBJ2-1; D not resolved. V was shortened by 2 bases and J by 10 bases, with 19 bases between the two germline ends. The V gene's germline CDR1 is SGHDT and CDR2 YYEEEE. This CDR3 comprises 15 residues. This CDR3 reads CASSFQVVSSYEQFF. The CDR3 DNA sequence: TGTGCCAGCAGCTTTCAGGTGGTCTCCTCCTACGAGCAGTTCTTC.

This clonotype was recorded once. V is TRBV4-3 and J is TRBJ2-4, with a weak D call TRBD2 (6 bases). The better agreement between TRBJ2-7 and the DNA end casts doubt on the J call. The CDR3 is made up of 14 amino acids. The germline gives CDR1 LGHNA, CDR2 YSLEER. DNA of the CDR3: TGCGCCAGCAGCCAAGGAATAGCGGACTACGAGCAGTACTTC. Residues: CASSQGIADYEQYF.

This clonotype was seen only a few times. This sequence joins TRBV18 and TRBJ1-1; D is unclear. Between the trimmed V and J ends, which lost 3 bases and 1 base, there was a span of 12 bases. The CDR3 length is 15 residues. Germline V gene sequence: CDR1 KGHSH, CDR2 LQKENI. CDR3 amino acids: CASSPLRGENTEAFF. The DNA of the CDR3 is TGTGCCAGCTCACCCCTTCGGGGTGAGAACACTGAAGCTTTCTTT.

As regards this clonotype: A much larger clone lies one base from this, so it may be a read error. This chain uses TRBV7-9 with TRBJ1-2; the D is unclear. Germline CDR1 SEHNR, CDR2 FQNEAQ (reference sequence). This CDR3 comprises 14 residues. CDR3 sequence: CASSLAKGSDGHTF. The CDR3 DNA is TGTGCCAGCAGCTTAGCAAAGGGTTCGGATGGCCACACCTTC.

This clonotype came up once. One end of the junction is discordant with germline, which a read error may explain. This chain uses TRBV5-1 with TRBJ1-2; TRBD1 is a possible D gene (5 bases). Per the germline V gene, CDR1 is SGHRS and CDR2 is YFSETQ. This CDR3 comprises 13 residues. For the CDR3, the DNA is TGCGCCAGCAGCTTGGGGGGCGGCTATGGCTGCACCTTC. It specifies CASSLGGGYGCTF.

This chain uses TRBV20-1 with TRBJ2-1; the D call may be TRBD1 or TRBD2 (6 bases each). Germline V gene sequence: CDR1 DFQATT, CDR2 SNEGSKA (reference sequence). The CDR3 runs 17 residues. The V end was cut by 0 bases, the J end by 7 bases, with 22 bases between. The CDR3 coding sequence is TGCAGTGCTAGAGATGTACAGGGAGGATTCGTAGAGAATGAGCAGTTCTTC. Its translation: CSARDVQGGFVENEQFF.

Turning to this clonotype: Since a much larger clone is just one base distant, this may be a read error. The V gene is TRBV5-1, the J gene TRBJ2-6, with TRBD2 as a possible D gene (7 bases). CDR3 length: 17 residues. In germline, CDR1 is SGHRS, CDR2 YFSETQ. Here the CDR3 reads CASSLAQGLGGANALTF. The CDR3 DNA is TGCGCCAGCAGCTTGGCACAGGGCCTAGGGGGGGCCAACGCCCTGACTTTC.

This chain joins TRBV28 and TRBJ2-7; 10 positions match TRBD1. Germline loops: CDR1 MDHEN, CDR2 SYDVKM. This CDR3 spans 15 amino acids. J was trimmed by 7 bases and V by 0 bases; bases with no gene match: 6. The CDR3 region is CASSLWRQGAGEQYF. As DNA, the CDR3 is TGTGCCAGCAGTTTATGGAGACAGGGGGCAGGGGAGCAGTACTTC.

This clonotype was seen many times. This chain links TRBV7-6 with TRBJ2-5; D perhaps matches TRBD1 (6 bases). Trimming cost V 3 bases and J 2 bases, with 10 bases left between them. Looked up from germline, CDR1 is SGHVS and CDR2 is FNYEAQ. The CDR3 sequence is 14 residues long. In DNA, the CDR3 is TGTGCCAGCAGCTTGGACAGCTATCAAGAGACCCAGTACTTC. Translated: CASSLDSYQETQYF.

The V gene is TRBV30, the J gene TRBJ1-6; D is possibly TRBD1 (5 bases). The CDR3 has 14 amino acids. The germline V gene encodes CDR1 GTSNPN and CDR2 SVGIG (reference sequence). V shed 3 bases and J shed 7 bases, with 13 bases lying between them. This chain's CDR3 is CAWRRKGLNSPLHF. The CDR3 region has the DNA TGTGCCTGGAGGCGGAAGGGGCTGAATTCACCCCTCCACTTT.

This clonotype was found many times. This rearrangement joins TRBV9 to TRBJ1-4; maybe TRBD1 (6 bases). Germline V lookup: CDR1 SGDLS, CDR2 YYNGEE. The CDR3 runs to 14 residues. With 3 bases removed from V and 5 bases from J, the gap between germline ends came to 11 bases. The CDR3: CASSGGASNEKLFF. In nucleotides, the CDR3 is TGTGCCAGCAGCGGGGGGGCTTCCAATGAAAAACTGTTTTTT. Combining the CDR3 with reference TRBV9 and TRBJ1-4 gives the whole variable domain DSGVTQTPKHLITATGQRVTLRCSPRSGDLSVYWYQQSLDQGLQFLIQYYNGEERAKGNILERFSAQQFPDLHSELNLSSLELGDSALYFCASSGGASNEKLFFGSGTQLSVL.

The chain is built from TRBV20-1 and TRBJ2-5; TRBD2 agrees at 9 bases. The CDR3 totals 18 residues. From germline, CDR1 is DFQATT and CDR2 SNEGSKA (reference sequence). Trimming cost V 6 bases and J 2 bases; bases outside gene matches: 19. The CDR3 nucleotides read TGCAGTGCATCCCCGGGACTAGCAGGGGGTCCCACACAAGAGACCCAGTACTTC. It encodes CSASPGLAGGPTQETQYF.

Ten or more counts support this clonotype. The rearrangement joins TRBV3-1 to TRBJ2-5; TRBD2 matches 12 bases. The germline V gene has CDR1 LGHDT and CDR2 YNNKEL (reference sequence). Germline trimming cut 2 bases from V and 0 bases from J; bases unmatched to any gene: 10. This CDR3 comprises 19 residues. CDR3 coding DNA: TGTGCCAGCAGCCAACGACCTTCTAGCGGGGGGGAGTACCAAGAGACCCAGTACTTC. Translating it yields CASSQRPSSGGEYQETQYF.

CDR3 sequence (DNA): TGTGCCAGCAGCGTAGCTAGCGGGGGGGCACCCGGGTACTTC. This codes for CASSVASGGAPGYF. The chain uses TRBV9 and TRBJ2-4; TRBD2 matches 12 bases. The CDR3 runs 14 residues. Trimming removed 0 bases from V and 15 bases from J; junction bases left unmatched: 7. Germline values: CDR1 SGDLS, CDR2 YYNGEE.

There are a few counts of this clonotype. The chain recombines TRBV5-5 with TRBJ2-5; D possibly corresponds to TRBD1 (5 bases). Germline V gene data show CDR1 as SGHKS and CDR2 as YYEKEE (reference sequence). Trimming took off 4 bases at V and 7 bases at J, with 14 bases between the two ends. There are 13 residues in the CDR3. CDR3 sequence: CASSPGRRGTQYF. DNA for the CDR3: TGTGCCAGCAGCCCTGGTCGAAGGGGGACCCAGTACTTC.